The rows below give T cell receptor beta chains drawn from one sample of a study of molecular identifiers for immune sequencing clone quantification. TCRdb redid the calling of the PCR reads with MiXCR, one entry per CDR3 protein. The profile shows more than 450,000 distinct CDR3 sequences, 20% to 25% of them singletons. Sequencing was performed on naive CD8+ T cells from blood, with Jurkat cell RNA spiked in. Receptors were obtained from a human donor in good health. Some libraries in this study had Jurkat cell RNA spiked in. Each CDR3 is given with its conserved first and last residue. A D gene is named only where the DNA matches it firmly. Clone size is not always given. Where it is, it says once, few, many or a class for expanded clones.

CDR3aa	CDR3nt	d_gene	abundance	v_gene	j_gene
CASSVSGVSQETQYF	TGTGCCAGCAGCGTGAGCGGCGTAAGCCAAGAGACCCAGTACTTC	NA	NA	TRBV9	TRBJ2-5
CASSTGLNTDAQYF	TGTGCCAGCAGTACAGGACTCAACACAGATGCGCAGTATTTT	NA	NA	TRBV27	TRBJ2-3
CASSPGTAVYEQYF	TGTGCCAGCAGTCCCGGGACAGCGGTCTACGAGCAGTACTTC	TRBD1	many	TRBV6-2/TRBV6-3	TRBJ2-7
CASSLIDSGYTF	TGTGCCAGCAGCTTGATAGATTCGGGCTACACCTTC	NA	few	TRBV5-6	TRBJ1-2
CASRRDQGREQYF	TGTGCCAGCAGAAGGGACCAGGGGCGCGAGCAGTACTTC	NA	many	TRBV5-4	TRBJ2-7
CAWNGGQGTDTQYF	TGTGCCTGGAACGGGGGACAGGGGACAGATACGCAGTATTTT	TRBD1	many	TRBV30	TRBJ2-3
CASSLAGQGTYEQYF	TGTGCCAGCAGCTTAGCCGGTCAGGGAACCTACGAGCAGTACTTC	NA	few	TRBV7-2	TRBJ2-7
CATSIGANTGELFF	TGTGCCACCAGCATAGGGGCGAACACCGGGGAGCTGTTTTTT	NA	NA	TRBV15	TRBJ2-2
CASRPHDGYEQYF	TGTGCCAGCAGGCCACATGACGGATACGAGCAGTACTTC	NA	few	TRBV7-9	TRBJ2-7
CAWSVQGGNYNEQFF	TGTGCCTGGAGTGTACAAGGGGGTAACTACAATGAGCAGTTCTTC	NA	NA	TRBV30	TRBJ2-1
CASSQGCEQYF	TGTGCCAGCAGTCAAGGCTGCGAGCAGTACTTC	NA	NA	TRBV12-3/TRBV12-4	TRBJ2-7
CSVEVGAGLGQYF	TGCAGCGTTGAAGTAGGTGCAGGGCTGGGGCAGTACTTC	NA	NA	TRBV29-1	TRBJ2-7
CATRGDRSENTEAFF	TGTGCCACCAGGGGGGACAGGTCTGAGAACACTGAAGCTTTCTTT	TRBD1	NA	TRBV24-1	TRBJ1-1
CASRPGQGLGYSNQPQHF	TGTGCCAGCAGACCTGGACAGGGGTTGGGGTATAGCAATCAGCCCCAGCATTTT	TRBD1	NA	TRBV27	TRBJ1-5
CASSLSGGPSYNEQFF	TGTGCCAGCAGCCTTAGCGGGGGGCCCTCCTACAATGAGCAGTTCTTC	TRBD2	many	TRBV11-2	TRBJ2-1
CASTPGGQGVYEQYF	TGTGCCAGCACCCCCGGGGGACAGGGCGTCTACGAGCAGTACTTC	TRBD1	few	TRBV27	TRBJ2-7
CASSLGSGADTQYF	TGTGCCAGCAGTTTGGGTAGCGGGGCAGATACGCAGTATTTT	TRBD2	many	TRBV12-3/TRBV12-4	TRBJ2-3
CASSPRTSYEQYF	TGTGCCAGCAGTCCCAGGACTAGCTACGAGCAGTACTTC	TRBD2	many	TRBV7-9	TRBJ2-7
CASSLQGGGYGYTF	TGTGCCAGTAGTCTTCAGGGTGGAGGCTATGGCTACACCTTC	NA	few	TRBV19	TRBJ1-2
CASSFTGDISYEQYF	TGTGCCAGCAGCTTTACAGGGGATATCTCCTACGAGCAGTACTTC	TRBD1	few	TRBV13	TRBJ2-7
CASSSTGGTTDTQYF	TGTGCCAGCAGCTCCACAGGGGGGACCACAGATACGCAGTATTTT	TRBD1	few	TRBV5-5	TRBJ2-3
CASSVQGSSYNSPLHF	TGTGCCAGCAGCGTTCAGGGTAGCTCCTATAATTCACCCCTCCACTTT	NA	NA	TRBV9	TRBJ1-6